The clone carrying this T cell receptor beta chain was picked up a small number of times. Its antigen is not known. 5'RACE primed at constant segments yielded TCR alpha and TCR beta cDNA libraries bearing sample barcodes and UMIs. One entry per CDR3 protein results from TCRdb running MiXCR on the 5' RACE reads. The sample includes about 250,000 distinct CDR3 sequences, over 15% of them seen just once. This specimen comes from a study of T-cell memory formation after mild COVID-19. Study observations and caveats: Day 15 to 85 contracting clones showed balanced CD4/CD8; later expanders leaned CD4+.

The V gene lost 5 bases and the J gene lost 9 bases, with 20 bases spanning the gap. Germline CDR1 and CDR2: MNHNY and SVGAGI (reference sequence). The CDR3 sequence is 15 residues long. Material: PBMCs or a T cell subset sorted from them (not recorded which). The chain carries TRBV6-6 and TRBJ2-1; possibly TRBD1 or TRBD2 for D (6 bases each). The TCR originated in a man aged 18-30 years who had mild COVID-19 (a few samples of this study predate the infection). Cell type and time point are not known. Here the CDR3 DNA reads TGTGCCAGCAGTATCACCGAGGGGGGTGAGAGTGAGCAGTTCTTC. It specifies CASSITEGGESEQFF.